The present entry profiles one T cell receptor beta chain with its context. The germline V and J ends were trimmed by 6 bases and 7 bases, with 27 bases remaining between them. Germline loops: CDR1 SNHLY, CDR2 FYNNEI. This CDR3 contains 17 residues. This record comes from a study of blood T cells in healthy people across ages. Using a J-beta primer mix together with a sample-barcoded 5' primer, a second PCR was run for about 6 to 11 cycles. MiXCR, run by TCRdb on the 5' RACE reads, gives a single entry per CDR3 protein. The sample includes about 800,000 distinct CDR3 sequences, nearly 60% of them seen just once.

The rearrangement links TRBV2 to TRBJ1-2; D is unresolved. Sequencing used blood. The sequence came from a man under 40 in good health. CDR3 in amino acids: CASSEQRVLRRRSGYTF. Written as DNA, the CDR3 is TGTGCCAGCAGCGAACAACGGGTCTTAAGGCGCCGGAGTGGCTACACCTTC.